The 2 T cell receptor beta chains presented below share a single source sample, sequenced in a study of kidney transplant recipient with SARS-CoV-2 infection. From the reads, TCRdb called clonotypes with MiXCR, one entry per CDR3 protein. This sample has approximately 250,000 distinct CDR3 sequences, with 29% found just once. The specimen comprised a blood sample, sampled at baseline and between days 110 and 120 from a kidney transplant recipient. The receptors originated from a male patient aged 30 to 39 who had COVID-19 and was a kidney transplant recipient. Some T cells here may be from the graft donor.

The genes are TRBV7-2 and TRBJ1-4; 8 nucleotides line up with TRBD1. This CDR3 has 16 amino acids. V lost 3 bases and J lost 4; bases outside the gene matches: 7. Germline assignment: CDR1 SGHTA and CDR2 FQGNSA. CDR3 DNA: TGTGCCAGCAGCTTCCGGGACAGGCCGTATAATGAAAAACTGTTTTTT. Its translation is CASSFRDRPYNEKLFF.

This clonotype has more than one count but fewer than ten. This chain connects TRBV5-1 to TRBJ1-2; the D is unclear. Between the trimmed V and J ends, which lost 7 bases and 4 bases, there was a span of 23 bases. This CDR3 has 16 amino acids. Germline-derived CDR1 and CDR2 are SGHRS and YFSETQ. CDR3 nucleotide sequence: TGCGCCAGCTGTCGTTCATCGGTTCGAAAGACCTATGGCTACACCTTC. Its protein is CASCRSSVRKTYGYTF. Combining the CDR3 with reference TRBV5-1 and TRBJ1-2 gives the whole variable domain KAGVTQTPRYLIKTRGQQVTLSCSPISGHRSVSWYQQTPGQGLQFLFEYFSETQRNKGNFPGRFSGRQFSNSRSEMNVSTLELGDSALYLCASCRSSVRKTYGYTFGSGTRLTVV.